A selection of T cell receptor beta chains follows, all from one sample in a study of cytomegalovirus exposure and HLA in healthy donors. Sequenced by immunoSEQ multiplex PCR; TCRdb stores in-frame clones only, minus some. The table has about 130,000 clones, around 77% seen once; the top ten hold about 4.9%. Sequenced: PBMCs. Every receptor here comes from a man aged 30-40 years in good health. The conserved cysteine and the conserved F or W are not part of the CDR3 here. The D gene is left open where the match is weak.

d_call j_call v_call cdr3_aa
TRBD1 TRBJ2-1 TRBV2 ASRLRGRGYNEQF
NA TRBJ1-4 TRBV5-5 ASSLLAGPKEKLF
TRBD2 TRBJ2-7 TRBV2 ASRSTSGRVYEQY
NA TRBJ2-5 TRBV5-3 ARSLDELAIGGGGETQY
NA TRBJ1-5 TRBV7-2 ASSLGENQPQH
NA TRBJ2-6 TRBV13 ASSLPGANVLT
NA TRBJ1-5 TRBV6-1 ASSEREKASNQPQH
NA TRBJ1-1 TRBV7-3 ASPLRGGRKETEAF
NA TRBJ1-5 TRBV7-9 ASSLDTSSPQH
TRBD1 TRBJ2-5 TRBV7-2 ASSFGTAKETQY
TRBD1 TRBJ2-5 TRBV7-2 ASSLAGQTETQY
TRBD2 TRBJ2-7 TRBV4-3 ASSQVSSGFEQY
NA TRBJ2-4 TRBV28 ASSSQGSSAKNIQY
TRBD2 TRBJ2-1 TRBV7-2 ASSSGTSNEQF
NA TRBJ2-1 TRBV10-3 AISDVGSSHEQF
TRBD1 TRBJ2-7 TRBV6-4 ANPSKGQKYEQY
NA TRBJ2-3 TRBV7-2 ASSTPYLTDTQY
NA TRBJ2-1 TRBV30 AWSVCPAAGGCEQF
NA TRBJ1-4 TRBV5-6 ASSAGELKLF
NA TRBJ2-6 TRBV5-1 ASREASGANVLT
TRBD2 TRBJ2-7 TRBV5-6 ASSVPGGRKRSYEQY
TRBD2 TRBJ2-7 TRBV6-5 ASSRLAMSSYEQY
NA TRBJ1-3 TRBV2 ASREGSRGNTIY
TRBD1 TRBJ1-5 TRBV7-9 SSSQGGQPQH
NA TRBJ2-7 TRBV11-2 ASSGGFSGYEQY
TRBD1 TRBJ2-1 TRBV28 ASFGTGELVNEQF
NA TRBJ2-2 TRBV5-4 ASSSRGELF
NA TRBJ2-2 TRBV18 ASSPPGGRGTGELF
NA TRBJ2-6 TRBV29-1 SAEDVATGANVLT
TRBD2 TRBJ2-7 TRBV11-3 ASRAGDAHEQY
NA TRBJ1-2 TRBV28 ASSLSDRAYGYT
TRBD1 TRBJ1-2 TRBV19 ATYDRGLADGYT
NA TRBJ2-1 TRBV14 ASSQVRNEQF
TRBD2 TRBJ2-3 TRBV18 ASSPLAGSTDTQY
NA TRBJ2-7 TRBV11-2 ASSLAGDGFYEQY
TRBD2 TRBJ2-1 TRBV7-3 ASSFSGTSASSYNEQF
NA TRBJ2-6 TRBV2 ASLHRDSGANVLT
NA TRBJ1-3 TRBV7-9 ASNDRASGNTIY
NA TRBJ1-1 TRBV11-3 ASSAGRGTEAF
TRBD2 TRBJ2-7 TRBV6-5 ASSYSERERDEQY
NA TRBJ2-2 TRBV7-9 ASSSEVTGELF
TRBD2 TRBJ2-3 TRBV4-1 ASSRQSSGMRTDTQY
NA TRBJ2-7 TRBV4-3 ASSLGDEQY
TRBD1 TRBJ2-7 TRBV28 ASSSPGTGSYEQY
TRBD2 TRBJ2-7 TRBV5-6 ASSLRSGRARGEQY
TRBD1 TRBJ1-5 TRBV2 ASSDPGTGAGQPQH
TRBD1 TRBJ2-7 TRBV5-6 ASSRTGREQY
TRBD2 TRBJ2-1 TRBV5-6 ASSSRRYYPGGYNEQF
NA TRBJ2-1 TRBV6-5 ASSYVGGSYNEQF
TRBD1 TRBJ1-2 TRBV19 ASTQIGTAANYGYT